The sequence of this T cell receptor beta chain was determined in a study of post-analysis software for immune sequencing data. Study outcomes and limitations: Five or six TRBV segments, TRBV5-6, TRBV5-1 and TRBV20-1 among them, were found more frequent in patients than controls.

This clonotype was counted many times. Its antigen is unknown. Included in the TCR beta cDNA libraries were unique molecular identifiers. One entry per CDR3 protein, called by TCRdb with MiXCR from the PCR reads. The table has under 200,000 distinct CDR3 sequences, 29% seen once. V gave up 7 bases and J gave up 2 bases, with 16 bases separating them. The CDR3 totals 14 residues. Germline V gene data show CDR1 as SGHRS and CDR2 as YFSETQ. The source material was blood. The receptor comes from a girl under 18 with multiple sclerosis. The chain joins TRBV5-1 to TRBJ2-7; perhaps TRBD1 as D (6 bases). The CDR3 nucleotides read TGCGCCAGCGGCCCCGGGGACAAAGCCTACGAGCAGTACTTC. Translating it yields CASGPGDKAYEQYF.